This TCR beta chain stems from a study of cytomegalovirus exposure and HLA in healthy donors. Turning to the study itself: Of the donors genotyped, approximately 400 in all, around 76% fell in the Caucasian-associated ancestry cluster. General study results and limits: Later analysis associated a missense DCLRE1C variant with TCR beta V- and J-gene trimming.

Germline loops: CDR1 MNHEY, CDR2 SVGAGI. V lost 6 bases and J lost 4, with 10 bases in between. CDR3 length equals 13 residues. On this clone: Antigen specificity is unknown.

The PCR employed 60 Vbeta primers together with 13 Jbeta primers. Generated by immunoSEQ multiplex PCR, the TCRdb table keeps only in-frame clones and is missing some. The top ten hold approximately 3.5% of the sample, which has roughly 60,000 clones, roughly 80% seen once. Material: PBMCs. The chain joins TRBV6-5 to TRBJ1-3; D possibly corresponds to TRBD1 (6 bases). This TCR was sampled from a woman aged 40 to 50 in good health and CMV-seropositive. CDR3 nucleotides: TGTGCCAGCAGGGACAGTCCCGGAAACACCATATATTTT. Translation gives CASRDSPGNTIYF.